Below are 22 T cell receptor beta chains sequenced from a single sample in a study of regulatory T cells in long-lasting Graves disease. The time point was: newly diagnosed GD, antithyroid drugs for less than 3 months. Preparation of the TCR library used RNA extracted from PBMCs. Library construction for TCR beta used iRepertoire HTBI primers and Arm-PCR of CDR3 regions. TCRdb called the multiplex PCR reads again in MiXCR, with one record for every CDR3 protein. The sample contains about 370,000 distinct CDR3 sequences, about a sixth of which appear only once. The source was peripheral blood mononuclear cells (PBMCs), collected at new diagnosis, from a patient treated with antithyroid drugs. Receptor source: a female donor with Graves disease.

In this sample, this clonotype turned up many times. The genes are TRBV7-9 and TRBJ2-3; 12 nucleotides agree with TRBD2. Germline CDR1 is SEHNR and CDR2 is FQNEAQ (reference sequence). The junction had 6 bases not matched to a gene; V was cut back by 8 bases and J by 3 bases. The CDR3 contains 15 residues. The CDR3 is CASRTSGIPTDTQYF. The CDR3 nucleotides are TGTGCCAGCCGGACTAGCGGGATTCCGACAGATACGCAGTATTTT.

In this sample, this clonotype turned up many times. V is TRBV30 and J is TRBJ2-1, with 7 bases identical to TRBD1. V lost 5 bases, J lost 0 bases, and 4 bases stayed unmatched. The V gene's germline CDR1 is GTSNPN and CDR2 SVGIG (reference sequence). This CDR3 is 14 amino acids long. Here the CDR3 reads CAWQTGISYNEQFF. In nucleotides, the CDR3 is TGTGCCTGGCAGACAGGGATCTCCTACAATGAGCAGTTCTTC.

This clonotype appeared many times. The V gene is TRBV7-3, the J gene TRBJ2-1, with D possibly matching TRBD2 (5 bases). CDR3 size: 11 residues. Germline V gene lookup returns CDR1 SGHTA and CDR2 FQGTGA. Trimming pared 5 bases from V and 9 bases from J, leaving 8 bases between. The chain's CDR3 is CASSLSGEQFF. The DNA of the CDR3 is TGTGCCAGCAGCCTCAGCGGTGAGCAGTTCTTC.

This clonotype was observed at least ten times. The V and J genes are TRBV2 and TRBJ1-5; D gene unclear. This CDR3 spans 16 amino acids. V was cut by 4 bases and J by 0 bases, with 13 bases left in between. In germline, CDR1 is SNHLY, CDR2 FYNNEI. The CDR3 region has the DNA TGTGCCAGCAGTGTCGAAGAACAGTATAGCAATCAGCCCCAGCATTTT. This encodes CASSVEEQYSNQPQHF.

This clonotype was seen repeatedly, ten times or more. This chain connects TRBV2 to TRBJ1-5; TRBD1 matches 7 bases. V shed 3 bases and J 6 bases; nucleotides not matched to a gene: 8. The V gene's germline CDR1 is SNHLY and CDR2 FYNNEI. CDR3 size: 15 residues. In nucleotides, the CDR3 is TGTGCCAGCAGTGACCGAGGGGGCGGCGGTCAGCCCCAGCATTTT. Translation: CASSDRGGGGQPQHF.

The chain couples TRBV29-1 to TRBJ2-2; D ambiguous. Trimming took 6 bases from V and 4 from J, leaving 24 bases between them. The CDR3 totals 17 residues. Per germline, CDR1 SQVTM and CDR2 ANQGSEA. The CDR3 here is CSVRGHVGRASTGELFF. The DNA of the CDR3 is TGCAGCGTACGCGGCCACGTAGGTCGTGCAAGCACCGGGGAGCTGTTTTTT.

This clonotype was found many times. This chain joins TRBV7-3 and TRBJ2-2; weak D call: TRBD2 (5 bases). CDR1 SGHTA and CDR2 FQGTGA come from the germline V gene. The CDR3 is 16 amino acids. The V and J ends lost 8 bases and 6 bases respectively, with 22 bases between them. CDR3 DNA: TGTGCCAGCGCCTTATCAGAGGGTTTATCGGCCGGGGAGCTGTTTTTT. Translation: CASALSEGLSAGELFF.

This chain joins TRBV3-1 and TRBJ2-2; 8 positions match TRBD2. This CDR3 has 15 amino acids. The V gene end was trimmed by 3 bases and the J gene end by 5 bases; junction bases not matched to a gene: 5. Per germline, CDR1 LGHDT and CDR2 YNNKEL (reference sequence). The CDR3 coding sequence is TGTGCCAGCAGCCACCGGACTAGCATAACCGGGGAGCTGTTTTTT. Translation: CASSHRTSITGELFF.

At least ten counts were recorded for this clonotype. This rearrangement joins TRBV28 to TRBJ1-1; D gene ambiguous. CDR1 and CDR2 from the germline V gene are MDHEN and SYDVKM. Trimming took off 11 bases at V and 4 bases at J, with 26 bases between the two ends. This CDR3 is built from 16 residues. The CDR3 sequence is CAVCPGWGAPGTEAFF. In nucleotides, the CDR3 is TGTGCCGTTTGCCCGGGGTGGGGAGCCCCGGGCACTGAAGCTTTCTTT. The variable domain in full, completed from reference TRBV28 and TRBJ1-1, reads DVKVTQSSRYLVKRTGEKVFLECVQDMDHENMFWYRQDPGLGLRLIYFSYDVKMKEKGDIPEGYSVSREKKERFSLILESASTNQTSMYLCAVCPGWGAPGTEAFFGQGTRLTVV.

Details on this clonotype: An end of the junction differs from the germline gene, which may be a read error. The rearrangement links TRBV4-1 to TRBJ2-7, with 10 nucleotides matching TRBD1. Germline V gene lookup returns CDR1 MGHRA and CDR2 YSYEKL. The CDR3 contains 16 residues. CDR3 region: CAISQDEGQGTLEQYF. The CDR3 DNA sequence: TGCGCCATCAGCCAAGATGAGGGACAGGGGACTCTTGAGCAGTACTTC.

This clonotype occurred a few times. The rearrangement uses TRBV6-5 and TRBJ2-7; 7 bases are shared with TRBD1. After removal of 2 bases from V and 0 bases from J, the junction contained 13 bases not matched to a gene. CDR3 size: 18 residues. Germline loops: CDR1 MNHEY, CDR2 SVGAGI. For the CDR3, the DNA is TGTGCCAGCAGTTACGCCGGGACAGACCCCAATTTCTCCTACGAGCAGTACTTC. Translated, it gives CASSYAGTDPNFSYEQYF.

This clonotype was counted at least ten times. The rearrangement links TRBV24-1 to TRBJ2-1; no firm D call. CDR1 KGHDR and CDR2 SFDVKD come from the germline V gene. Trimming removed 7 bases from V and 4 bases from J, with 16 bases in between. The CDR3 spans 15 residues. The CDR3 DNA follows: TGTGCCACCAGACCCCGTTTTGGGTCGTACAATGAGCAGTTCTTC. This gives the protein CATRPRFGSYNEQFF.

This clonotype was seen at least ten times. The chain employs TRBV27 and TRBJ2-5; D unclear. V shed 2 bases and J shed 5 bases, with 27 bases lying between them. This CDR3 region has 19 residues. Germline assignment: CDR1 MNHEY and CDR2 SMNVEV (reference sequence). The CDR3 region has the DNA TGTGCCAGCAGTTTAAGGGCGTTCGAGACACGATCCAATGTGGAGACCCAGTACTTC. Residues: CASSLRAFETRSNVETQYF.

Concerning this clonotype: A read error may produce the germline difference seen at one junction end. CDR3 coding DNA: TGTGCCAGCAATGAACAGGGGGACACCGGGGAGCTGTTTTTT. Translation: CASNEQGDTGELFF. The chain has TRBV25-1 and TRBJ2-2; 8 bases line up with TRBD1. This CDR3 has 14 residues. Germline-derived CDR1 and CDR2 are MGHDK and SYGVNS.

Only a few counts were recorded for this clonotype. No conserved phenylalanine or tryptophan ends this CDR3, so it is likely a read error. The CDR3 reads CASSQVGSATNEKLFC. Written as DNA, the CDR3 is TGTGCCAGCAGCCAAGTTGGTTCTGCAACTAATGAAAAACTGTTTTGT. The chain is built from TRBV14 and TRBJ1-4; unclear D gene. Germline CDR1 is SGHDN and CDR2 is FVKESK. V lost 1 base, J lost 0 bases, and 9 bases lay in between. CDR3 length: 16 residues.

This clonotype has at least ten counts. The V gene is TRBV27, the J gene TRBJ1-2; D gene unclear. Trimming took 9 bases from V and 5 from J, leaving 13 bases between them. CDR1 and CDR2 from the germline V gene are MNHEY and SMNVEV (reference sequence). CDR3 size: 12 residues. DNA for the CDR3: TGTGCCAGTCGAGATGGGCCGTATGGCTACACCTTC. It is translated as CASRDGPYGYTF.

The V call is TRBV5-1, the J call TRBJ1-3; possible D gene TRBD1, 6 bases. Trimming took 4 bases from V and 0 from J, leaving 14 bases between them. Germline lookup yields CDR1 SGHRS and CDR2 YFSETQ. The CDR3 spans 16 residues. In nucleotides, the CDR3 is TGCGCCAGCAGCACGACCCCAGGGGCCTCTGGAAACACCATATATTTT. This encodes CASSTTPGASGNTIYF.

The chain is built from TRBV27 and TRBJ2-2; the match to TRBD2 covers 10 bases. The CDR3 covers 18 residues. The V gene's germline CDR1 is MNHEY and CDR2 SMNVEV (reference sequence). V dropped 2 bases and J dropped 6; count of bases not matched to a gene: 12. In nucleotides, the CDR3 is TGTGCCAGCAGTTTAATGGCCACTAGCGGGACTATGGCCGGGGAGCTGTTTTTT. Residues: CASSLMATSGTMAGELFF.

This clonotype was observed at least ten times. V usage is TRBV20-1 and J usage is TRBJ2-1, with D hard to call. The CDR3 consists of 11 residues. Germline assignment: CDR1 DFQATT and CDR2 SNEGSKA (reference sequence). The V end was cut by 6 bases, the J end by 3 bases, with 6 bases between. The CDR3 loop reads CSAIHYNEQFF. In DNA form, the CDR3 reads TGCAGTGCCATTCACTACAATGAGCAGTTCTTC.

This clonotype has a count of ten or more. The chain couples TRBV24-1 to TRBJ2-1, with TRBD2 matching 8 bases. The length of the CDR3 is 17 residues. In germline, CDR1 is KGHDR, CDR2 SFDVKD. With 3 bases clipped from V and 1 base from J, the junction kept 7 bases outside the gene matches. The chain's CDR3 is CATSDPRGGPSYNEQFF. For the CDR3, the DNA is TGTGCCACCAGTGATCCCCGGGGGGGCCCTTCCTACAATGAGCAGTTCTTC.

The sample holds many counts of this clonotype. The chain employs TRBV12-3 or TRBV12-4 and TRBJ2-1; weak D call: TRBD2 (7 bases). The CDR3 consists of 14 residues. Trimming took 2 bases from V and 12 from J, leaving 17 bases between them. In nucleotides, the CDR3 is TGTGCCAGCAGTTTAAGGGAAGGGGGGGTTGGGCAGTTCTTC. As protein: CASSLREGGVGQFF.

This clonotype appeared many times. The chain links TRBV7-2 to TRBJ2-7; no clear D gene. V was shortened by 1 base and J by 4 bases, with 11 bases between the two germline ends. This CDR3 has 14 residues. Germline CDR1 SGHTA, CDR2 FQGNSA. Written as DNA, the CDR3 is TGTGCCAGCAGCTTAGAGGCAGGTGGTTACGAGCAGTACTTC. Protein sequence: CASSLEAGGYEQYF.